The T cell receptor beta chain under discussion was sequenced for a study of T cells in Graves' hyperthyroidism and ophthalmopathy. Turning to the study itself: Blood was drawn when the patient was first diagnosed and still untreated.

Thyroid ultrasound, orbital computed tomography, clinical symptoms, and serum thyroxine and TRAb underpinned diagnoses. Study observations and caveats: Ophthalmopathy stood apart from stable hyperthyroidism in a 13 V-J model.

The V gene's germline CDR1 is SNHLY and CDR2 FYNNEI. The ends were cut back, 3 bases at V and 6 bases at J, with 10 bases in the middle. The CDR3 has 13 residues. TCR beta CDR3 sequences were amplified from RNA transcripts. The HTBI primer set served for first-round RT-PCR of the TCR CDR3. TCRdb recomputed calls from the multiplex PCR reads with MiXCR, one row per CDR3 protein. The sample lists fewer than 900,000 distinct CDR3 sequences; 15% to 20% were seen once. This clonotype was detected many times. Its antigen is not identified. V is TRBV2 and J is TRBJ2-3; D is unclear. The sequenced sample was blood. The sequence was obtained from a man younger than 30 with Graves' hyperthyroidism. This chain's CDR3 is CASSEVQLDTQYF. The CDR3 DNA sequence: TGTGCCAGCAGTGAGGTCCAGCTTGATACGCAGTATTTT.